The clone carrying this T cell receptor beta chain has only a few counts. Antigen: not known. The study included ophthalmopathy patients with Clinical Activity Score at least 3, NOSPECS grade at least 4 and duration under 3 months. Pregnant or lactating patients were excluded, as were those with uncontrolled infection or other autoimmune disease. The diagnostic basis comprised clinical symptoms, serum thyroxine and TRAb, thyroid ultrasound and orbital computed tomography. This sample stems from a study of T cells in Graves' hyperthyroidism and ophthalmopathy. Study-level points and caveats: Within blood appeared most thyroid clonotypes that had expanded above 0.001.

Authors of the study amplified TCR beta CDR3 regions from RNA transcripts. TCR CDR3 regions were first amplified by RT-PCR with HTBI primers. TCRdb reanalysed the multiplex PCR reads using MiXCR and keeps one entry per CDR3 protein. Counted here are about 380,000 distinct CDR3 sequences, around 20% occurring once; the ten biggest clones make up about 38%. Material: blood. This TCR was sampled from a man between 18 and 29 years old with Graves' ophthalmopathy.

The CDR3 coding sequence is TGTGCCAGCAGTTCCTCGGATCTTATCCTCTATGGCTACACCTTC. As protein: CASSSSDLILYGYTF. The V call is TRBV28, the J call TRBJ1-2; D not certain. The germline gives CDR1 MDHEN, CDR2 SYDVKM. Trimming pared 4 bases from V and 4 bases from J, leaving 16 bases between. The length of the CDR3 is 15 residues.